This T cell receptor beta chain was identified during a study of blood T cell repertoires in COVID-19 (dated by TCRdb to 2020 to 2022). For the study in its entirety: The collaborator samples originated in the United States, Italy and Spain and spanned the acute and convalescent phases of COVID-19. The prospective study material was composed of cDNA or gDNA derived from T cells, B-cell-depleted T cells, or PBMCs. The sample metadata nearly always contained a de-identified subject ID, COVID-19 status, age in years and sex. Where available, HLA class I and class II types were taken from metadata supplied by the sample provider and were not determined by assay-based typing. The samples were drawn from two sources: the first 160 participants of the ongoing ImmuneRACE study, and fewer than 1,500 subjects contributed by 6 global collaborators. The repertoires were made available in a free public database intended to serve as a resource for research on the immune response to SARS-CoV-2. Subjects who had been exposed to COVID-19, were actively infected with it, or had recovered from it provided the deeply sampled blood TCRbeta repertoires that made up the dataset.

Each collaborating institution followed its own protocols to collect whole blood in K2EDTA tubes. For TCRbeta analysis, collaborators shipped samples in one of three forms: frozen whole blood, isolated PBMCs, or DNA extracted from either of those sample types. This clone appeared a few times. Its antigen has not been determined. The sample holds no much larger clone one base away, and base qualities are not on file. TCRbeta CDR3 regions were amplified from genomic DNA by means of the immunoSEQ Assay, a bias-controlled multiplex PCR. The authors processed their data as follows. Within the assay, amplification of reference gene primers was used to estimate how many nucleated cells each sample contained. To quantify the absolute abundance of each unique TCRbeta CDR3 rearrangement, sequence reads were collapsed and filtered. For each sample, productive Simpson clonality was calculated by taking the square root of Simpson's diversity index across productive rearrangements. TCRdb retrieved this table from immuneACCESS and kept in-frame rearrangements only. Not all clones are present; in checked studies, unresolved V genes account for under half, and no reason is known for the remainder. For V, J and clone size, that table is used; D and trimming come from the DNA. A total of about 55,000 clones appear in this sample, approximately 85% of them only once. The top ten clones comprise over 9.5% of the sample.

Counted from cysteine to phenylalanine, this CDR3 has 15 amino acids. Kept here is only the CDR3 DNA, which spans 45 bases and is read in frame from base 1. Looking up the germline V gene yields CDR1 SGHVS and CDR2 FQNEAQ. The germline V and J ends show losses of 5 bases and 0 bases respectively, and no gene match explains 4 bases of the junction. Broad study findings and their caveats: How much clinical and demographic metadata was included differed by source and by participant, and the metadata was provided uncurated.

The V gene is TRBV7-8 and the J gene is TRBJ2-1; TRBD1 aligns with 7 central bases. The receptor's source is a human donor in a cohort sampled during active COVID-19. The source material was peripheral blood. The DNA sequence is as follows: TGTGCCAGCAGCCGACAGGGTGGCTCCTACAATGAGCAGTTCTTC. This is translated as CASSRQGGSYNEQFF.